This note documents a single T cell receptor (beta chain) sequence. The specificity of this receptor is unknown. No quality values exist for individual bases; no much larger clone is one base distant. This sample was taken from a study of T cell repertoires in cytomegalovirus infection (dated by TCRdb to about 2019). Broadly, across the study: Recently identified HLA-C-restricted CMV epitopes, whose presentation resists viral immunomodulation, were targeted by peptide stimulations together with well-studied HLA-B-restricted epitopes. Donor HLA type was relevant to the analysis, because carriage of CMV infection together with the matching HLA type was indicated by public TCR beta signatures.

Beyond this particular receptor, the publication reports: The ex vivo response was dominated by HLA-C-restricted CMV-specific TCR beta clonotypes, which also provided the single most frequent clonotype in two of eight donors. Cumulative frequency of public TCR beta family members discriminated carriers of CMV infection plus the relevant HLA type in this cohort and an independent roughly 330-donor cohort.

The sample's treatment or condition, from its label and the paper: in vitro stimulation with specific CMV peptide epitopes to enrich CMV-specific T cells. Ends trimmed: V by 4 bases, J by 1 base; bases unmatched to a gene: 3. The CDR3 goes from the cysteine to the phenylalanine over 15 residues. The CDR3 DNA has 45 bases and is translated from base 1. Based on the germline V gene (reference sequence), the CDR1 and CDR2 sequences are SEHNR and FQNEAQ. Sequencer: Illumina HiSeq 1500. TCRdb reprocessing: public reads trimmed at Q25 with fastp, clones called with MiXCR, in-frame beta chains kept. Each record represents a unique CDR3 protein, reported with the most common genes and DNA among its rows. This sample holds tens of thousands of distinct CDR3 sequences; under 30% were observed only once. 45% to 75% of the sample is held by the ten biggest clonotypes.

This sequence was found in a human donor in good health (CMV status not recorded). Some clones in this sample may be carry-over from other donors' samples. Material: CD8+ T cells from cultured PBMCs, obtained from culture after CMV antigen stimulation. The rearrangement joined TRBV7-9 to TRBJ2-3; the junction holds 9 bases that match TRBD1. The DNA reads TGTGCCAGCAGCTGGACAGGGGACGGCACAGATACGCAGTATTTT. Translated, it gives CASSWTGDGTDTQYF.